These 27 T cell receptor beta chains share one sample of origin, sequenced in a study of cytomegalovirus exposure and HLA in healthy donors. Profiling relied on immunoSEQ multiplex PCR, and the TCRdb table lists in-frame clones only, not all of them. The sample has tens of thousands of clones, 80% to 90% seen once. Sequenced: PBMCs. The receptors originated from a woman under 30 in good health and CMV-seropositive.

The rearrangement joins TRBV2 to TRBJ1-2; D remains unclear. CDR1 and CDR2 (germline): SNHLY, FYNNEI. V lost 5 bases, J lost 2 bases, and 9 bases lay in between. This CDR3 region has 13 residues. CDR3: CASSRQANYGYTF. Written as DNA, the CDR3 is TGTGCCAGCAGTAGGCAGGCCAACTATGGCTACACCTTC.

The chain couples TRBV7-9 to TRBJ1-2; no definite D call. The germline CDR1 and CDR2 sequences are SEHNR and FQNEAQ (reference sequence). The germline V and J ends were trimmed by 1 base and 8 bases, with 5 bases remaining between them. The CDR3 covers 11 residues. CDR3 loop: CASSLGQGYTF. For the CDR3, the DNA is TGTGCCAGCAGCTTAGGGCAGGGCTACACCTTC.

The chain joins TRBV9 to TRBJ1-4, with D maybe TRBD1 (6 bases). The CDR3 length is 15 residues. Deletions cut 4 bases from V and 4 bases from J, with 14 bases between. The germline gives CDR1 SGDLS, CDR2 YYNGEE. CDR3 DNA sequence: TGTGCCAGCAGCCCCTCCCAGGGGATTAATGAAAAACTGTTTTTT. This encodes CASSPSQGINEKLFF.

The V and J genes are TRBV15 and TRBJ2-3; TRBD1 is a possible D gene (6 bases). CDR3 length: 15 residues. Germline V gene data show CDR1 as LNHNV and CDR2 as YYDKDF (reference sequence). The V and J ends lost 5 bases and 0 bases respectively, with 12 bases between them. The CDR3 nucleotides are TGTGCCACCAGCGGGGGACAAACTAGCACAGATACGCAGTATTTT. As protein: CATSGGQTSTDTQYF.

The V gene is TRBV6-1, the J gene TRBJ1-2; 12 bases map to TRBD1. CDR1 MNHNS and CDR2 SASEGT come from the germline V gene. This CDR3 spans 13 amino acids. V shed 6 bases and J 7 bases; nucleotides not matched to a gene: 3. The CDR3 spells CASSGTGGFGYTF. The CDR3 coding sequence is TGTGCCAGCAGCGGGACAGGGGGCTTTGGCTACACCTTC.

The chain uses TRBV5-1 and TRBJ1-2; TRBD1 is a possible D gene (5 bases). The germline CDR1 and CDR2 sequences are SGHRS and YFSETQ. CDR3 length: 16 residues. V shed 3 bases and J shed 4 bases, with 19 bases lying between them. CDR3 in amino acids: CASSWSTVVLGYGYTF. The CDR3 DNA reads TGCGCCAGCAGCTGGTCGACAGTAGTTTTGGGCTATGGCTACACCTTC.

The V gene is TRBV18, the J gene TRBJ1-2; D not resolved. Trimming stripped 3 bases from V and 9 bases from J, with 20 bases between. Per germline, CDR1 KGHSH and CDR2 LQKENI. CDR3 length equals 15 residues. The CDR3 is CASSPKGPGLPRYTF. CDR3 bases: TGTGCCAGCTCACCCAAAGGCCCAGGACTACCTCGCTACACCTTC.

The rearrangement joins TRBV27 to TRBJ1-3, with 7 bases that match TRBD1. The germline CDR1 and CDR2 sequences are MNHEY and SMNVEV (reference sequence). Germline trimming cut 6 bases from V and 3 bases from J; bases unmatched to any gene: 14. The CDR3 runs 17 residues. In DNA, the CDR3 is TGTGCCAGCAGGCCGGGGTGGGGGACAGTTGGTGGAAACACCATATATTTT. The encoded protein is CASRPGWGTVGGNTIYF.

The chain carries TRBV29-1 and TRBJ2-7; the D gene is possibly TRBD1 (6 bases). The germline gives CDR1 SQVTM, CDR2 ANQGSEA. The CDR3 is 13 amino acids. The V end lost 8 bases, the J end lost 1 base, and 15 bases lay between the germline ends. CDR3 residues: CSSTTGLSYEQYF. CDR3 sequence (DNA): TGCAGCTCTACTACAGGGTTATCCTACGAGCAGTACTTC.

The chain uses TRBV16 and TRBJ2-7; 9 positions match TRBD2. With V trimmed by 4 bases and J by 3 bases, 13 bases remained unmatched. The CDR3 consists of 17 residues. Germline assignment: CDR1 KGHSY and CDR2 FQNENV. The CDR3 region has the DNA TGTGCCAGCAGCCTTTTTAGTGGCCTAGCGGGGAACTACGAGCAGTACTTC. Translated: CASSLFSGLAGNYEQYF.

This chain uses TRBV4-3 with TRBJ2-3, with D unclear. V lost 1 base to trimming and J lost 8 bases, with 13 bases between them. The germline CDR1 and CDR2 sequences are LGHNA and YSLEER. The CDR3 runs to 14 residues. The CDR3 here is CASSQVVLSGTQYF. The CDR3 DNA is TGCGCCAGCAGCCAAGTAGTTTTGTCAGGTACGCAGTATTTT.

V usage is TRBV29-1 and J usage is TRBJ2-1; tentatively, D is TRBD1 (5 bases). Germline V gene data show CDR1 as SQVTM and CDR2 as ANQGSEA. V was cut by 3 bases and J by 2 bases, with 20 bases left in between. CDR3 length: 17 amino acids. The chain's CDR3 is CSVEAMGDSRAYNEQFF. The DNA for the CDR3 is TGCAGCGTTGAGGCCATGGGTGACAGCCGGGCCTACAATGAGCAGTTCTTC.

This clone was seen once. The genes are TRBV14 and TRBJ2-7; 10 bases line up with TRBD1. The ends lost 1 base at V and 3 bases at J; junction bases unmatched: 3. The CDR3 consists of 15 residues. Looked up from germline, CDR1 is SGHDN and CDR2 is FVKESK. The CDR3 region is CASSQVGQGFYEQYF. Here the CDR3 DNA reads TGTGCCAGCAGCCAAGTGGGACAGGGGTTCTACGAGCAGTACTTC.

V is TRBV18 and J is TRBJ2-3; 8 nucleotides align to TRBD1. The V gene end was trimmed by 3 bases and the J gene end by 4 bases; junction bases not matched to a gene: 9. The germline gives CDR1 KGHSH, CDR2 LQKENI. This CDR3 comprises 16 residues. This CDR3 is CASSPQDRVIADTQYF. In nucleotides, the CDR3 is TGTGCCAGCTCACCGCAGGACAGGGTAATCGCAGATACGCAGTATTTT.

The chain combines TRBV10-1 with TRBJ2-3; weak D call: TRBD2 (7 bases). The V gene's germline CDR1 is WNHNN and CDR2 SYGVQD (reference sequence). The ends were cut back, 4 bases at V and 6 bases at J, with 17 bases in the middle. The CDR3 runs to 15 residues. CDR3 sequence (DNA): TGCGCCAGCAGTGGAAAGCCAGGGAGGGGGGATACGCAGTATTTT. Translated: CASSGKPGRGDTQYF.

The rearrangement uses TRBV4-1 and TRBJ2-7; 9 bases agree with TRBD1. Trimming at V came to 4 bases and at J to 3 bases, leaving 4 bases not matched to a gene. Germline CDR1 is MGHRA and CDR2 is YSYEKL. The CDR3 length is 14 residues. The CDR3 coding sequence is TGCGCCAGCAGCCGCGAGGGACAGGGCTACGAGCAGTACTTC. Translation gives CASSREGQGYEQYF.

The genes are TRBV7-6 and TRBJ2-5, with D perhaps TRBD1 (6 bases). This CDR3 comprises 13 residues. The V end lost 5 bases, the J end lost 3 bases, and 10 bases lay between the germline ends. Germline CDR1 reads SGHVS; CDR2 reads FNYEAQ. The CDR3, as DNA: TGTGCCAGCAGCCATCCAGGGGAAGAGACCCAGTACTTC. Protein product: CASSHPGEETQYF.

The V gene is TRBV7-2, the J gene TRBJ2-3; the D gene is possibly TRBD1 (6 bases). The CDR3 covers 15 residues. V dropped 5 bases and J dropped 2 bases, with 14 bases sitting between them. The V gene's germline CDR1 is SGHTA and CDR2 FQGNSA. The CDR3 is CASSQNQGHTDTQYF. CDR3 DNA sequence: TGTGCCAGCAGCCAGAACCAGGGGCACACAGATACGCAGTATTTT. The full variable domain, rest sourced from reference TRBV7-2 and TRBJ2-3, is GAGVSQSPSNKVTEKGKDVELRCDPISGHTALYWYRQSLGQGLEFLIYFQGNSAPDKSGLPSDRFSAERTGGSVSTLTIQRTQQEDSAVYLCASSQNQGHTDTQYFGPGTRLTVL.

The V gene is TRBV2, the J gene TRBJ2-7; no clear D gene. The V gene lost 4 bases and the J gene lost 0 bases, with 4 bases spanning the gap. The CDR3 has 12 residues. CDR1 is SNHLY, CDR2 FYNNEI, per germline. This chain's CDR3 is CASSVSSYEQYF. The CDR3 DNA is TGTGCCAGCAGTGTGAGCTCCTACGAGCAGTACTTC.

The chain is built from TRBV11-3 and TRBJ2-1; D gene unclear. Trimming shortened V by 1 base and J by 1 base, and 8 bases separated the two germline ends. CDR3 size: 15 residues. The germline V gene encodes CDR1 SGHNT and CDR2 YENEEA. The CDR3 DNA is TGTGCCAGCAGCTTAGGGCTAGTTTCCTACAATGAGCAGTTCTTC. Translated: CASSLGLVSYNEQFF. The full variable domain, rest sourced from reference TRBV11-3 and TRBJ2-1, is EAGVVQSPRYKIIEKKQPVAFWCNPISGHNTLYWYLQNLGQGPELLIRYENEEAVDDSQLPKDRFSAERLKGVDSTLKIQPAELGDSAVYLCASSLGLVSYNEQFFGPGTRLTVL.

This chain links TRBV13 with TRBJ2-5; D is unresolved. The CDR3 contains 13 residues. Trimming took off 5 bases at V and 5 bases at J, with 12 bases between the two ends. Per the germline V gene, CDR1 is PRHDT and CDR2 is FYEKMQ (reference sequence). This CDR3 is CASSRSRWETQYF. CDR3 sequence (DNA): TGTGCCAGCAGCCGGTCGAGGTGGGAGACCCAGTACTTC.

The chain combines TRBV18 with TRBJ2-3; D may be TRBD1 (6 bases). Trimming removed 3 bases from V and 0 bases from J, with 16 bases in between. Germline V gene data show CDR1 as KGHSH and CDR2 as LQKENI. This CDR3 is built from 17 residues. The DNA for the CDR3 is TGTGCCAGCTCACCGAGGGACACGGGTTCTAGCACAGATACGCAGTATTTT. It translates to CASSPRDTGSSTDTQYF.

The rearrangement links TRBV13 to TRBJ2-7; TRBD1 might be the D (5 bases). The CDR3 is made up of 14 amino acids. The V end was cut by 5 bases, the J end by 3 bases, with 14 bases between. Germline lookup yields CDR1 PRHDT and CDR2 FYEKMQ (reference sequence). CDR3 sequence (DNA): TGTGCCAGCAGCAGTAGACAGAAGTACTACGAGCAGTACTTC. Protein sequence: CASSSRQKYYEQYF.

This chain joins TRBV27 and TRBJ2-1, with 12 bases aligning to TRBD2. The CDR3 contains 15 residues. Germline values: CDR1 MNHEY, CDR2 SMNVEV (reference sequence). Trimming at V came to 4 bases and at J to 3 bases, leaving 1 base not matched to a gene. CDR3 nucleotide sequence: TGTGCCAGCAGTTCGGGACTAGCGGGCTACAATGAGCAGTTCTTC. This codes for CASSSGLAGYNEQFF.

The genes are TRBV7-2 and TRBJ1-2; D perhaps matches TRBD1 (6 bases). Germline V CDR1 and CDR2: SGHTA, FQGNSA. The germline V and J ends were trimmed by 5 bases and 7 bases, with 11 bases remaining between them. The CDR3 length is 12 residues. The CDR3 is CASSPGQTGYTF. The CDR3 DNA reads as TGTGCCAGCAGCCCCGGACAGACTGGCTACACCTTC.

The V call is TRBV7-9, the J call TRBJ2-5, with TRBD1 matching over 9 bases. Germline-derived CDR1 and CDR2 are SEHNR and FQNEAQ (reference sequence). After removal of 5 bases from V and 4 bases from J, the junction contained 5 bases not matched to a gene. The length of the CDR3 is 14 residues. The CDR3 DNA reads as TGTGCCAGCAGCCGGCCGGGACAGGGAGAGACCCAGTACTTC. This encodes CASSRPGQGETQYF.

The rearrangement joins TRBV10-3 to TRBJ1-1; no firm D call. V was pared by 3 bases and J by 3 bases, with 11 bases between. The germline CDR1 and CDR2 sequences are ENHRY and SYGVKD. This CDR3 is 14 amino acids long. The CDR3 here is CAISDLKGDTEAFF. The CDR3 DNA reads TGTGCCATCAGTGATCTAAAGGGAGACACTGAAGCTTTCTTT.